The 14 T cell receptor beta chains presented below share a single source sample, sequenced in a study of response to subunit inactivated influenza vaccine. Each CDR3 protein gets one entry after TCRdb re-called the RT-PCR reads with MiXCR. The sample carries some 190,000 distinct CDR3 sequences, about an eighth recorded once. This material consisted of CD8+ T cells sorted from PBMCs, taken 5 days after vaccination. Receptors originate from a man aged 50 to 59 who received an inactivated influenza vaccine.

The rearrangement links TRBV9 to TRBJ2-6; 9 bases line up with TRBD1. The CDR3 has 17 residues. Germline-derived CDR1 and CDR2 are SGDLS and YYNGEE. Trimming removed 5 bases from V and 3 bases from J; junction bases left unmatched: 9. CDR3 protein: CASSALQGARGANVLTF. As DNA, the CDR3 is TGTGCCAGCAGTGCACTACAGGGGGCGCGTGGGGCCAACGTCCTGACTTTC.

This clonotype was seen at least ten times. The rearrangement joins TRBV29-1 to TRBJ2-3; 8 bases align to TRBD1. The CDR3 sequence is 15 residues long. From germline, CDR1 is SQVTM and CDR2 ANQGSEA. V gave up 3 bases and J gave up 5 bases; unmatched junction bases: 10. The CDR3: CSVEPGQAGLDTQYF. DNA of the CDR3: TGCAGCGTTGAGCCGGGACAGGCGGGTTTAGATACGCAGTATTTT.

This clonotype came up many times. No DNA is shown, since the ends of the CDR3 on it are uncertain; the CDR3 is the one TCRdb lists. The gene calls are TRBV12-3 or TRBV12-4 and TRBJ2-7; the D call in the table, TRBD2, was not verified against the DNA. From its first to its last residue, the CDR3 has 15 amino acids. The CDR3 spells CASSSSASGTYEQYF.

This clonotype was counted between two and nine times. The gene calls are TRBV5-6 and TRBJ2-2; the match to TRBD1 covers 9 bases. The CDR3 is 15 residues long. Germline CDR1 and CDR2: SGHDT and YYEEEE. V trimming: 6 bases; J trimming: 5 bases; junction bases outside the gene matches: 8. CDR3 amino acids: CASMWGTGRTGELFF. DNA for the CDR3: TGTGCCAGCATGTGGGGGACAGGGAGGACCGGGGAGCTGTTTTTT.

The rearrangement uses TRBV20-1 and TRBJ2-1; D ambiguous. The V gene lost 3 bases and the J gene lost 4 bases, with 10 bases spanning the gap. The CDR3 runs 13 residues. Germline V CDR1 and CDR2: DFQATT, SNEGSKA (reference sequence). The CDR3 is CSASRQPYNEQFF. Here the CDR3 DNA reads TGCAGTGCTAGTCGACAACCATACAATGAGCAGTTCTTC.

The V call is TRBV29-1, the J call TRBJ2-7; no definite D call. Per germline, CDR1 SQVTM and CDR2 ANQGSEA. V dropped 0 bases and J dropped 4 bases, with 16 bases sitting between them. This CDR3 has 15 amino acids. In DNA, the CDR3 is TGCAGCGTTGAAGATCGGAAGGTTTTCTCGTACGAGCAGTACTTC. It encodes CSVEDRKVFSYEQYF.

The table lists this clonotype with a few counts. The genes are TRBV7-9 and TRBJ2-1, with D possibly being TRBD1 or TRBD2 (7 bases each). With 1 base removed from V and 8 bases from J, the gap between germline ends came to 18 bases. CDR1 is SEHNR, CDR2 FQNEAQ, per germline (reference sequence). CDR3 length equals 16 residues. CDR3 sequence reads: CASSLGEGATVHEQFF. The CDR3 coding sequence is TGTGCCAGCAGCTTAGGGGAGGGGGCGACCGTCCATGAGCAGTTCTTC.

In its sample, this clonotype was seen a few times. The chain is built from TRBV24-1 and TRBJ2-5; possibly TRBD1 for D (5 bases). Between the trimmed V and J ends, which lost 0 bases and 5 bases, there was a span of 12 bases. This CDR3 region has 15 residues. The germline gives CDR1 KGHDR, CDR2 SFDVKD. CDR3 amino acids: CATSDLWQGRETQYF. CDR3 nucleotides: TGTGCCACCAGTGATTTGTGGCAGGGTAGGGAGACCCAGTACTTC.

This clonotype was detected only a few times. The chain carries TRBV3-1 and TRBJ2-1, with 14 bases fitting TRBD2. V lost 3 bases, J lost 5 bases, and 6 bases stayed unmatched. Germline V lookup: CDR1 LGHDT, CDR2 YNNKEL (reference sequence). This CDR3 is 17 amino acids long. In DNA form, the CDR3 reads TGTGCCAGCAGCCACCGACTAGCGGGAGGGAAAGACAATGAGCAGTTCTTC. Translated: CASSHRLAGGKDNEQFF.

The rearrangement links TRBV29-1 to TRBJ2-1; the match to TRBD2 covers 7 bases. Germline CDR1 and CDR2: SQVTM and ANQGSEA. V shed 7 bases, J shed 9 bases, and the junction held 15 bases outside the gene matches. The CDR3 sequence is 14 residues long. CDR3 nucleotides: TGCAGCGCAACTCCGGGACTACCGGGGTCTGAGCAGTTCTTC. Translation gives CSATPGLPGSEQFF.

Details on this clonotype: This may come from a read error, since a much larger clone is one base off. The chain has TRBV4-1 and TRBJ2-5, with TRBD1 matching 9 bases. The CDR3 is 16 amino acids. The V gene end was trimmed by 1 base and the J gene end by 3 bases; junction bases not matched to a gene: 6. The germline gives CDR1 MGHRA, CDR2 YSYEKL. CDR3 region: CASSQVSRQGEETQYF. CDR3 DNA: TGCGCCAGCAGCCAAGTCTCCCGACAGGGGGAAGAGACCCAGTACTTC.

The CDR3 sequence is CASSWGSNQPQHF. The CDR3 nucleotides are TGTGCCAGCAGTTGGGGGAGCAATCAGCCCCAGCATTTT. The J gene is TRBJ1-5, the V gene TRBV27, with D perhaps matching TRBD1 (5 bases). Germline V gene sequence: CDR1 MNHEY, CDR2 SMNVEV (reference sequence). Trimming stripped 4 bases from V and 1 base from J, with 5 bases between. This CDR3 contains 13 residues.

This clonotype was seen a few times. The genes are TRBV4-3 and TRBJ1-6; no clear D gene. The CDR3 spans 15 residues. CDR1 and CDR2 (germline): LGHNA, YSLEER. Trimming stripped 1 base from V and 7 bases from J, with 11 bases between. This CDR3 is CASSQVYRSNSPLHF. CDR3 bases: TGCGCCAGCAGCCAAGTCTACAGATCGAATTCACCCCTCCACTTT.

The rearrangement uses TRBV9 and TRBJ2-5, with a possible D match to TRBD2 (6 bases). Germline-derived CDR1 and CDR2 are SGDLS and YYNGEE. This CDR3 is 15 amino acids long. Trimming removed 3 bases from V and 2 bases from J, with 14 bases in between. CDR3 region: CASSGSGTAQETQYF. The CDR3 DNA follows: TGTGCCAGCAGCGGTAGCGGAACTGCACAAGAGACCCAGTACTTC.